This TCR beta chain was captured by sequencing in a study of vaccination effects on CD4 cells after COVID-19. Culture proceeded for 10 days, and CD4+ T cells were then isolated. Participants each got two BNT162b2 or mRNA-1273 vaccine doses. Vaccinees lacked prior SARS-CoV-2 infection and tested negative for nucleocapsid antibodies. Using immunoSEQ multiplex PCR, the repertoire was profiled, and TCRdb retains in-frame clones only, with some absent. Among tens of thousands of clones listed, under 80% were seen once. This clone occurred a few times. Its target is not known. Study-level points and caveats: Early post-infection timepoints were missing from the study, which also had few convalescent patients. Marked clonal contraction of both clone types appeared late after vaccination.

The TCR sequence derives from a human donor who received a COVID-19 vaccine. Specimen: CD4+ T cells from PBMCs cultured without peptide, collected after COVID-19 vaccination.

In DNA form, the CDR3 reads TGCAGTGCAAACAGGGAAATCGTACGGTATTTT. Translation gives CSANREIVRYF. The chain carries TRBV20-1 and TRBJ2-3, with D possibly TRBD1 on 6 matching bases. V lost 6 bases and J lost 14, with 18 bases in between. This CDR3 is built from 11 residues. The germline V gene has CDR1 DFQATT and CDR2 SNEGSKA (reference sequence).